The rows below give T cell receptor beta chains drawn from one sample of a study of long-term antiretroviral therapy in people with HIV. Profiled with immunoSEQ multiplex PCR; TCRdb holds only in-frame clones, not every one. The data hold under 45,000 clones, with 94% observed a single time. Here the sequenced sample was unsorted PBMCs, taken about 5.1 years after starting antiretroviral therapy. These receptors were taken from a woman between 45 and 65 years old with HIV. Each CDR3 is given with its conserved first and last residue. Fields, in order: V gene, J gene, clone size, D gene, CDR3 DNA, CDR3 protein. The D gene is left open where the match is weak. Size tells how often a clone was seen (once, few, many) or the class of an expanded clone, and some rows leave it out.

V gene: TRBV19
J gene: TRBJ1-5
clone size: .
D gene: .
CDR3 DNA: TGTGCCAGTAGTATCTCATTGAGGGGCAATCAGCCCCAGCATTTT
CDR3 protein: CASSISLRGNQPQHF

V gene: TRBV27
J gene: TRBJ2-7
clone size: .
D gene: .
CDR3 DNA: TGTGCCAGCAGCCCAAAACCCCCTCACGGTGGCTACGAGCAGTACTTC
CDR3 protein: CASSPKPPHGGYEQYF

V gene: TRBV5-4
J gene: TRBJ2-5
clone size: once
D gene: .
CDR3 DNA: TGTGCCAGCAGCTTAGCAGGGATTCAAGAGACCCAGTACTTC
CDR3 protein: CASSLAGIQETQYF

V gene: TRBV7-3
J gene: TRBJ2-5
clone size: .
D gene: TRBD2
CDR3 DNA: TGTGCCAGCAGCGGGGGGGGAGGGGAGACCCAGTACTTC
CDR3 protein: CASSGGGGETQYF

V gene: TRBV7-2
J gene: TRBJ2-7
clone size: .
D gene: TRBD1
CDR3 DNA: TGTGCCAGCAGCTTAGTATCCCCAGGGGGCGACGAGCAGTACTTC
CDR3 protein: CASSLVSPGGDEQYF

V gene: TRBV5-4
J gene: TRBJ2-3
clone size: .
D gene: .
CDR3 DNA: TGTGCCAGCAGCTTGGCCAGCGGGCCGCAGTATTTT
CDR3 protein: CASSLASGPQYF

V gene: TRBV9
J gene: TRBJ2-7
clone size: .
D gene: .
CDR3 DNA: TGTGCCAGCAGCGTAGGGGGGGGCTTCTCCTACGAGCAGTACTTC
CDR3 protein: CASSVGGGFSYEQYF

V gene: TRBV19
J gene: TRBJ2-7
clone size: .
D gene: .
CDR3 DNA: TGTGCCAGTAGTCCGGACACGGATCGCGGGCAGTACTTC
CDR3 protein: CASSPDTDRGQYF

V gene: TRBV7-8
J gene: TRBJ2-7
clone size: .
D gene: TRBD2
CDR3 DNA: TGTGCCAGCAGCATCTCTAGGAGGCCGGGGGGGAGTAGGTCCTACGAGCAGTACTTC
CDR3 protein: CASSISRRPGGSRSYEQYF

V gene: TRBV5-5
J gene: TRBJ2-3
clone size: .
D gene: TRBD2
CDR3 DNA: TGTGCCAGCAGCTTGGGGCTAGCGGGGTCTTCTGATACGCAGTATTTT
CDR3 protein: CASSLGLAGSSDTQYF

V gene: TRBV6-5
J gene: TRBJ1-6
clone size: .
D gene: .
CDR3 DNA: TGTGCCAGCAGTTACACGCTACAGGGAGATAATTCACCCCTCCACTTT
CDR3 protein: CASSYTLQGDNSPLHF

V gene: TRBV19
J gene: TRBJ2-5
clone size: .
D gene: .
CDR3 DNA: TGTGCCAGTAGTATGAGGGCCCAAGAGACCCAGTACTTC
CDR3 protein: CASSMRAQETQYF

V gene: TRBV11-2
J gene: TRBJ1-6
clone size: .
D gene: TRBD1
CDR3 DNA: TGTGCCAGCAGCTTAGATGGACAGGGGGCATCACCCCTCCACTTT
CDR3 protein: CASSLDGQGASPLHF

V gene: TRBV27
J gene: TRBJ1-6
clone size: .
D gene: .
CDR3 DNA: TGTGCCAGCAGTTTGGGGAGTTATAATTCACCCCTCCACTTT
CDR3 protein: CASSLGSYNSPLHF

V gene: TRBV7-2
J gene: TRBJ1-6
clone size: .
D gene: .
CDR3 DNA: TGTGCCACGGATGCGCAGGGTAATTCACCCCTCCACTTT
CDR3 protein: CATDAQGNSPLHF

V gene: TRBV7-9
J gene: TRBJ2-7
clone size: .
D gene: .
CDR3 DNA: TGTGCCAGCAGCTTGATGGGTAGGCAGGACGAGCAGTACTTC
CDR3 protein: CASSLMGRQDEQYF

V gene: TRBV7-3
J gene: TRBJ2-5
clone size: .
D gene: .
CDR3 DNA: TGTGCCAGCAGCTTCCAGGGCGGCCAAGAGACCCAGTACTTC
CDR3 protein: CASSFQGGQETQYF

V gene: TRBV14
J gene: TRBJ1-2
clone size: .
D gene: .
CDR3 DNA: TGTGCCAGCAGCCAATTTTGGGGGGATCTTGGCTACACCTTC
CDR3 protein: CASSQFWGDLGYTF

V gene: TRBV5-1
J gene: TRBJ2-3
clone size: .
D gene: TRBD1
CDR3 DNA: TGCGCCAGCAGCGGGGCCACAGGGGGGCTAAGGGATACGCAGTATTTT
CDR3 protein: CASSGATGGLRDTQYF

V gene: TRBV16
J gene: TRBJ2-7
clone size: .
D gene: TRBD1
CDR3 DNA: TGTGCCAGCAGCCACGACTCGGACAGGGTGGACTTC
CDR3 protein: CASSHDSDRVDF

V gene: TRBV6-1
J gene: TRBJ2-7
clone size: .
D gene: .
CDR3 DNA: TGTGCCAGCAGCCCTACCGGTTACGAGCAGTACTTC
CDR3 protein: CASSPTGYEQYF

V gene: TRBV6-5
J gene: TRBJ2-2
clone size: .
D gene: TRBD1
CDR3 DNA: TGTGCCAGCAGTTTCCCCGGGACAGGGCTCTCCGGGGAGCTGTTTTTT
CDR3 protein: CASSFPGTGLSGELFF

V gene: TRBV5-1
J gene: TRBJ2-3
clone size: .
D gene: .
CDR3 DNA: TGCGCCAGCAGAGCGCTCTCTAGCACAGATACGCAGTATTTT
CDR3 protein: CASRALSSTDTQYF

V gene: TRBV5-1
J gene: TRBJ2-3
clone size: .
D gene: TRBD2
CDR3 DNA: TGCGCCAGCAGCTCCGGACTAGCGATGACAGATACGCAGTATTTT
CDR3 protein: CASSSGLAMTDTQYF

V gene: TRBV10-3
J gene: TRBJ1-2
clone size: .
D gene: TRBD1
CDR3 DNA: TGTGCCATCAGTAGAGGAGGACAGGGGGTTGCCTATGGCTACACCTTC
CDR3 protein: CAISRGGQGVAYGYTF

V gene: TRBV12-2
J gene: TRBJ2-1
clone size: .
D gene: .
CDR3 DNA: TGTGCAAGTCGCTTACCGGGGCCCCCTTGGAATGAGCAGTTCTTC
CDR3 protein: CASRLPGPPWNEQFF

V gene: TRBV19
J gene: TRBJ1-6
clone size: .
D gene: .
CDR3 DNA: TGTGCCACCAAGAGCAGACAGGCGAGCTCCTATAATTCACCCCTCCACTTT
CDR3 protein: CATKSRQASSYNSPLHF

V gene: TRBV7-9
J gene: TRBJ1-2
clone size: .
D gene: TRBD1
CDR3 DNA: TGTGCCAGCAGCCCGACAGGGACGGTCTATGGCTACACCTTC
CDR3 protein: CASSPTGTVYGYTF

V gene: TRBV19
J gene: TRBJ1-5
clone size: .
D gene: .
CDR3 DNA: TGTGCCAGTAGTATGAGGCAGGCGATAGGACTGGTCCAGCATTTT
CDR3 protein: CASSMRQAIGLVQHF

V gene: TRBV27
J gene: TRBJ1-2
clone size: .
D gene: .
CDR3 DNA: TGTGCCAGCAGAAGAGCTAACTATGGCTACACCTTC
CDR3 protein: CASRRANYGYTF

V gene: TRBV4-1
J gene: TRBJ1-2
clone size: .
D gene: TRBD1
CDR3 DNA: TGCGCCAGCAGCCAAGACGCAGGGGGCAATGGCTACACCTTC
CDR3 protein: CASSQDAGGNGYTF

V gene: TRBV19
J gene: TRBJ2-2
clone size: .
D gene: .
CDR3 DNA: TGTGCCAGTAAACCCGGCCAGGGTCACACCGGGGAGCTGTTTTTT
CDR3 protein: CASKPGQGHTGELFF

V gene: TRBV25-1
J gene: TRBJ2-3
clone size: .
D gene: TRBD1
CDR3 DNA: TGTGCCAGCAGCGACCACAGGGGGATTCCCACAGATACGCAGTATTTT
CDR3 protein: CASSDHRGIPTDTQYF

V gene: TRBV6-5
J gene: TRBJ1-2
clone size: .
D gene: TRBD1
CDR3 DNA: TGTGCCAGCAGGTCCCCAGGGGGAGGTGGGGGCTACACCTTC
CDR3 protein: CASRSPGGGGGYTF

V gene: TRBV6-6
J gene: TRBJ1-1
clone size: once
D gene: .
CDR3 DNA: TGTGCCAGCAGTTACTCGGTGAGGGGGACTGAAGCTTTCTTT
CDR3 protein: CASSYSVRGTEAFF

V gene: TRBV10-2
J gene: TRBJ1-5
clone size: once
D gene: TRBD1
CDR3 DNA: TGCGCCAGCAGTGAGTCGACAGGGGCGAGAAATCAGCCCCAGCATTTT
CDR3 protein: CASSESTGARNQPQHF

V gene: TRBV6-6
J gene: TRBJ1-2
clone size: .
D gene: TRBD1
CDR3 DNA: TGTGCCAGCAGTTTGGGACAGGGTCGTGGCTACACCTTC
CDR3 protein: CASSLGQGRGYTF

V gene: TRBV6-1
J gene: TRBJ1-2
clone size: .
D gene: TRBD1
CDR3 DNA: TGTGCCAGCAGTGAACTAAGGGACAGTCAATTCGGGCCCTTC
CDR3 protein: CASSELRDSQFGPF

V gene: TRBV19
J gene: TRBJ2-2
clone size: once
D gene: TRBD1
CDR3 DNA: TGTGCGACAGGGGTAGACACCGGGGAGCTGTTTTTT
CDR3 protein: CATGVDTGELFF

V gene: TRBV18
J gene: TRBJ1-1
clone size: .
D gene: .
CDR3 DNA: TGTGCCAGCTCACCCGGAACAGGGGAAGCTTTCTTT
CDR3 protein: CASSPGTGEAFF

V gene: TRBV7-2
J gene: TRBJ1-1
clone size: .
D gene: .
CDR3 DNA: TGTGCCAGCAGCTTAGGGTGGATAACTGAAGCTTTCTTT
CDR3 protein: CASSLGWITEAFF

V gene: TRBV29-1
J gene: TRBJ2-3
clone size: .
D gene: TRBD2
CDR3 DNA: TGCAGCGTTGAGGGGGGACTAGGTTTCACAGATACGCAGTATTTT
CDR3 protein: CSVEGGLGFTDTQYF

V gene: TRBV5-4
J gene: TRBJ2-5
clone size: .
D gene: .
CDR3 DNA: TGTGCCAGCAGCGTACCAGGGGAAGAGACCCAGTACTTC
CDR3 protein: CASSVPGEETQYF

V gene: TRBV19
J gene: TRBJ1-4
clone size: once
D gene: .
CDR3 DNA: TGTGCCAGTAGTAGGCCTAATGAAAAACTGTTTTTT
CDR3 protein: CASSRPNEKLFF

V gene: TRBV10-3
J gene: TRBJ2-1
clone size: once
D gene: TRBD2
CDR3 DNA: TGTGCCATCAGTGAGTCTGCCGGGACTATTTTAGAGCAGTTCTTC
CDR3 protein: CAISESAGTILEQFF

V gene: TRBV19
J gene: TRBJ1-2
clone size: .
D gene: .
CDR3 DNA: TGTGCCAGTAGCACCGGGCTGGGGGCCATCTATGGCTACACCTTC
CDR3 protein: CASSTGLGAIYGYTF

V gene: TRBV25-1
J gene: TRBJ1-2
clone size: .
D gene: .
CDR3 DNA: TGTGCCAGCAGTGAACTCCCCAATCCTAACTATGGCTACACCTTC
CDR3 protein: CASSELPNPNYGYTF

V gene: TRBV10-2
J gene: TRBJ1-6
clone size: .
D gene: TRBD1
CDR3 DNA: TGCGCCAGCAGCCGACAGGGGGCAGATTCACCCCTCCACTTT
CDR3 protein: CASSRQGADSPLHF

V gene: TRBV4-1
J gene: TRBJ1-2
clone size: .
D gene: TRBD1
CDR3 DNA: TGCGCCAGCAGCCAAGAAGGGTCAGACAGGGGAGCTAACTATGGCTACACCTTC
CDR3 protein: CASSQEGSDRGANYGYTF

V gene: TRBV30
J gene: TRBJ1-1
clone size: .
D gene: .
CDR3 DNA: TGTGCCTGGAGTGTACTTGGGAACACTGAAGCTTTCTTT
CDR3 protein: CAWSVLGNTEAFF

V gene: TRBV9
J gene: TRBJ2-3
clone size: .
D gene: .
CDR3 DNA: TGTGCCAGCACCAATAAGGGGGGGTTAGGCACAGATACGCAGTATTTT
CDR3 protein: CASTNKGGLGTDTQYF

V gene: TRBV6-5
J gene: TRBJ1-2
clone size: .
D gene: .
CDR3 DNA: TGTGCCAGCAGTACCCGACAGGCCGACTATGGCTACACCTTC
CDR3 protein: CASSTRQADYGYTF

V gene: TRBV7-6
J gene: TRBJ2-1
clone size: .
D gene: TRBD2
CDR3 DNA: TGTGCCAGCAGCTTCCTAGGCGGGGGGCCGGGGGAGCAGTTCTTC
CDR3 protein: CASSFLGGGPGEQFF